One and the same sample provided the 8 T cell receptor beta chains below, sequenced in a study of T cell changes during pregnancy in multiple sclerosis. The assay was immunoSEQ multiplex PCR, and TCRdb's table has in-frame clones only and misses some. There are about 94,000 clones in the sample; around 94% occur only once, and under 0.85% lies in the top ten. The starting material was peripheral blood, obtained in the third trimester of pregnancy. These receptors were collected from a female donor with multiple sclerosis, enrolled in a pregnancy study.

This clone appeared once. The J gene is TRBJ2-2, the V gene TRBV4-1; TRBD2 might be the D (5 bases). Germline V gene lookup returns CDR1 MGHRA and CDR2 YSYEKL. V was pared by 2 bases and J by 5 bases, with 6 bases between. This CDR3 region has 13 residues. Here the CDR3 reads CASSQRETGELFF. CDR3 in DNA: TGCGCCAGCAGCCAACGGGAAACCGGGGAGCTGTTTTTT.

The rearrangement links TRBV7-2 to TRBJ2-4; no clear D. The germline V and J ends were trimmed by 1 base and 1 base, with 8 bases remaining between them. The CDR3 consists of 15 residues. Germline CDR1 is SGHTA and CDR2 is FQGNSA. In DNA, the CDR3 is TGTGCCAGCAGCTTAGGAGTGATTGCCAAAAACATTCAGTACTTC. It specifies CASSLGVIAKNIQYF. The variable domain in full, completed from reference TRBV7-2 and TRBJ2-4, reads GAGVSQSPSNKVTEKGKDVELRCDPISGHTALYWYRQSLGQGLEFLIYFQGNSAPDKSGLPSDRFSAERTGGSVSTLTIQRTQQEDSAVYLCASSLGVIAKNIQYFGAGTRLSVL.

The V and J genes are TRBV18 and TRBJ2-1; the D gene is possibly TRBD1 (5 bases). Germline assignment: CDR1 KGHSH and CDR2 LQKENI. The CDR3 spans 14 residues. V was pared by 2 bases and J by 5 bases, with 10 bases between. In nucleotides, the CDR3 is TGTGCCAGCTCACCAATGGACAATAACAATGAGCAGTTCTTC. Encoded protein: CASSPMDNNNEQFF.

This clone was seen once. The rearrangement joins TRBV27 to TRBJ2-2; 15 nucleotides line up with TRBD2. Trimming took 0 bases from V and 3 from J; bases not matched to a gene: 5. CDR1 is MNHEY and CDR2 is SMNVEV in the germline V gene (reference sequence). The CDR3 sequence is 19 residues long. In DNA form, the CDR3 reads TGTGCCAGCAGTTTATCGGGACTAGCGGGAGGATACTACACCGGGGAGCTGTTTTTT. The encoded protein is CASSLSGLAGGYYTGELFF.

CDR3 in amino acids: CASSPRENTEAFF. The CDR3 DNA reads as TGTGCCAGCTCACCAAGAGAAAACACTGAAGCTTTCTTT. V usage is TRBV18 and J usage is TRBJ1-1, with D uncertain. V shed 2 bases and J shed 2 bases, with 6 bases lying between them. Germline V lookup: CDR1 KGHSH, CDR2 LQKENI. This CDR3 comprises 13 residues.

V gene TRBV30 combines with J gene TRBJ1-1; a weak D match, TRBD1 (6 bases). Deletions cut 2 bases from V and 7 bases from J, with 23 bases between. Germline lookup yields CDR1 GTSNPN and CDR2 SVGIG (reference sequence). The CDR3 has 16 residues. Here the CDR3 DNA reads TGTGCCTGGAGTACACCGTGGGTGGCAGGGGATAGTGAAGCTTTCTTT. Its protein is CAWSTPWVAGDSEAFF.

The gene calls are TRBV4-3 and TRBJ2-2; 9 nucleotides line up with TRBD2. The V gene end was trimmed by 8 bases and the J gene end by 3 bases; junction bases not matched to a gene: 7. Germline-derived CDR1 and CDR2 are LGHNA and YSLEER. The CDR3 extends over 15 amino acids. The chain's CDR3 is CASRIAGVDTGELFF. CDR3 in DNA: TGCGCCAGCCGGATAGCGGGAGTCGACACCGGGGAGCTGTTTTTT.

V usage is TRBV6-5 and J usage is TRBJ1-1; perhaps TRBD1 as D (5 bases). Germline CDR1 MNHEY, CDR2 SVGAGI. The CDR3 consists of 15 residues. Between the trimmed V and J ends, which lost 6 bases and 0 bases, there was a span of 14 bases. In DNA, the CDR3 is TGTGCCAGCAGCCCCACGGGGGGTGTGAACACTGAAGCTTTCTTT. It specifies CASSPTGGVNTEAFF.